Below, 24 T cell receptor beta chains from the same sample are listed, as sequenced in a study of blood T cell repertoires in COVID-19. Assay: immunoSEQ multiplex PCR; the TCRdb copy retains only in-frame clones and omits some. The sample carries fewer than 200,000 clones, about 89% recorded once. Sequencing was done on a sample of peripheral blood. Receptors originate from a young man who had recovered from COVID-19.

The chain carries TRBV28 and TRBJ2-1, with D unclear. CDR3 size: 14 residues. In germline, CDR1 is MDHEN, CDR2 SYDVKM. Between the trimmed V and J ends, which lost 6 bases and 8 bases, there was a span of 17 bases. The CDR3 DNA reads as TGTGCCAGCAGCTCCCCGGCCCGGGTGGATGAGCAGTTCTTC. It codes for CASSSPARVDEQFF.

The gene calls are TRBV9 and TRBJ2-7; perhaps TRBD2 as D (6 bases). Per the germline V gene, CDR1 is SGDLS and CDR2 is YYNGEE. This CDR3 contains 17 residues. Trimming removed 3 bases at V and 0 bases at J, with 19 bases between. CDR3 in amino acids: CASSDHSGSGHSYEQYF. The CDR3 region has the DNA TGTGCCAGCAGCGATCACTCGGGTAGCGGACACTCCTACGAGCAGTACTTC.

For this clone: The junction differs from germline at one of its ends, possibly a read error. J is TRBJ2-1 and V is TRBV2, with 7 nucleotides matching TRBD2. The CDR3 loop spans 11 amino acids. Looked up from germline, CDR1 is SNHLY and CDR2 is FYNNEI. Here the CDR3 reads CASSEETSKLF. CDR3 coding DNA: TGTGCCAGCAGTGAGGAGACTAGCAAACTCTTC.

V is TRBV6-5 and J is TRBJ2-5, with 7 bases that match TRBD2. The CDR3 is 16 amino acids. Germline V gene data show CDR1 as MNHEY and CDR2 as SVGAGI. The ends lost 0 bases at V and 0 bases at J; junction bases unmatched: 4. The CDR3 DNA reads as TGTGCCAGCAGTTACTCGACGGGGGGATACCAAGAGACCCAGTACTTC. Its translation: CASSYSTGGYQETQYF.

This chain uses TRBV7-3 with TRBJ2-1, with 11 bases matching TRBD2. The CDR3 is 16 amino acids. Germline V gene sequence: CDR1 SGHTA, CDR2 FQGTGA. V was clipped by 2 bases and J by 1 base; unmatched bases: 1. CDR3 loop: CASSLLAGGSYNEQFF. The CDR3 nucleotides are TGTGCCAGCAGCTTATTAGCGGGAGGGTCCTACAATGAGCAGTTCTTC.

DNA of the CDR3: TGTGCCAGCAGCTTAGTGAGGGAGACCCAGTACTTC. Amino acids: CASSLVRETQYF. The J gene is TRBJ2-5, the V gene TRBV11-2; D remains ambiguous. Deletions cut 1 base from V and 5 bases from J, with 5 bases between. The CDR3 has 12 amino acids. The germline CDR1 and CDR2 sequences are SGHAT and FQNNGV.

This sequence joins TRBV18 and TRBJ2-6, with D uncertain. V gave up 3 bases and J gave up 4 bases, with 10 bases separating them. The CDR3 contains 15 residues. CDR1 and CDR2 from the germline V gene are KGHSH and LQKENI. The CDR3 coding sequence is TGTGCCAGCTCACCTCCCGCGTCGGGGGCCAACGTCCTGACTTTC. Translation gives CASSPPASGANVLTF.

The chain is built from TRBV6-5 and TRBJ1-1; 9 bases are shared with TRBD1. Germline assignment: CDR1 MNHEY and CDR2 SVGAGI. J lost 4 bases, V lost 0 bases, and 6 bases had no gene match. The CDR3 totals 16 residues. CDR3 sequence: CASSYSKGQGGTEAFF. DNA for the CDR3: TGTGCCAGCAGTTACTCGAAGGGACAGGGTGGCACTGAAGCTTTCTTT.

The genes are TRBV6-1 and TRBJ2-1; TRBD2 aligns across 13 bases. Germline loops: CDR1 MNHNS, CDR2 SASEGT. The CDR3 is 16 residues long. V lost 3 bases, J lost 7 bases, and 6 bases stayed unmatched. In DNA form, the CDR3 reads TGTGCCAGCAGTGAGATGAGGACTAGCGGGAGAAATGAGCAGTTCTTC. Translated: CASSEMRTSGRNEQFF.

J is TRBJ2-7 and V is TRBV10-1; 11 bases map to TRBD2. CDR1 is WNHNN, CDR2 SYGVQD, per germline (reference sequence). The CDR3 spans 14 residues. V lost 4 bases, J lost 4 bases, and 3 bases stayed unmatched. For the CDR3, the DNA is TGCGCCAGCAGTGGGGGACTAGCGGATTACGAGCAGTACTTC. Its translation is CASSGGLADYEQYF.

CDR3 region: CSVEDVEKGGSTEAFF. CDR3 nucleotide sequence: TGCAGCGTTGAAGATGTGGAAAAGGGGGGGAGCACTGAAGCTTTCTTT. The genes are TRBV29-1 and TRBJ1-1; D might be TRBD1 (6 bases). Germline V gene data show CDR1 as SQVTM and CDR2 as ANQGSEA. Trimming stripped 0 bases from V and 4 bases from J, with 18 bases between. This CDR3 comprises 16 residues.

Points on this clone: This same CDR3 is encoded by further DNA sequences in the sample. This chain connects TRBV24-1 to TRBJ2-1, with 10 bases that match TRBD1. Germline CDR1 is KGHDR and CDR2 is SFDVKD. The CDR3 spans 15 residues. The V and J ends lost 4 bases and 5 bases, in that order; junction bases with no gene match: 4. The CDR3 DNA reads TGTGCCACCAGTGAGGCCGGGACAGGGGACAATGAGCAGTTCTTC. Translation gives CATSEAGTGDNEQFF.

This clone was observed a handful of times. DNA of the CDR3: TGTGCCATCACGAAACAGGGCCTCCAAGAGACCCAGTACTTC. This translates into CAITKQGLQETQYF. The chain recombines TRBV2 with TRBJ2-5; tentative D call: TRBD1 (6 bases). Trimming shortened V by 10 bases and J by 1 base, and 16 bases separated the two germline ends. CDR3 size: 14 residues. Germline assignment: CDR1 SNHLY and CDR2 FYNNEI. Combining the CDR3 with reference TRBV2 and TRBJ2-5 gives the whole variable domain EPEVTQTPSHQVTQMGQEVILRCVPISNHLYFYWYRQILGQKVEFLVSFYNNEISEKSEIFDDQFSVERPDGSNFTLKIRSTKLEDSAMYFCAITKQGLQETQYFGPGTRLLVL.

The V gene is TRBV6-1, the J gene TRBJ2-3; TRBD2 matches at 14 bases. In germline, CDR1 is MNHNS, CDR2 SASEGT. The CDR3 extends over 16 amino acids. V dropped 4 bases and J dropped 4; count of bases not matched to a gene: 4. Here the CDR3 DNA reads TGTGCCAGCAGTGTTGGGACTAGCGGGAGTTCAGATACGCAGTATTTT. Amino acids: CASSVGTSGSSDTQYF.

The chain is built from TRBV19 and TRBJ1-3; D may be TRBD1 (5 bases). The germline V gene has CDR1 LNHDA and CDR2 SQIVND (reference sequence). V gave up 3 bases and J gave up 0 bases, with 12 bases separating them. This CDR3 contains 16 residues. The CDR3 bases are TGTGCCAGTAGTATCATCGCCGGGGGCTCTGGAAACACCATATATTTT. Residues: CASSIIAGGSGNTIYF.

The chain links TRBV5-5 to TRBJ2-7, with 15 nucleotides matching TRBD2. J lost 10 bases, V lost 0 bases, and 2 bases had no gene match. This CDR3 region has 14 residues. Germline V gene sequence: CDR1 SGHKS, CDR2 YYEKEE (reference sequence). The CDR3 is CASSLGTSGRDQYF. The CDR3 bases are TGTGCCAGCAGCTTGGGGACTAGCGGGAGGGATCAGTACTTC.

The chain recombines TRBV28 with TRBJ1-2; TRBD1 agrees at 8 bases. The germline CDR1 and CDR2 sequences are MDHEN and SYDVKM. V was pared by 5 bases and J by 0 bases, with 5 bases of the junction left unmatched. The CDR3 loop spans 15 amino acids. CDR3 bases: TGTGCCAGCAGTCCCCGGACAGGGTCTAACTATGGCTACACCTTC. Residues: CASSPRTGSNYGYTF.

This sequence joins TRBV19 and TRBJ2-7, with 15 bases lining up with TRBD2. Germline-derived CDR1 and CDR2 are LNHDA and SQIVND (reference sequence). With V trimmed by 6 bases and J by 5 bases, 8 bases remained unmatched. The CDR3 consists of 16 residues. The CDR3 region has the DNA TGTGCCAGTAGAGGGGGACTAGCGGGAGGAGGAGACGAGCAGTACTTC. Its protein product is CASRGGLAGGGDEQYF.

J is TRBJ1-4 and V is TRBV5-6; D might be TRBD1 (5 bases). CDR3 length equals 18 residues. Germline V gene sequence: CDR1 SGHDT, CDR2 YYEEEE. Trimming shortened V by 0 bases and J by 6 bases, and 21 bases separated the two germline ends. DNA for the CDR3: TGTGCCAGCAGCTTGGCCAAAGGGGCTTCATCTCCACATGAAAAACTGTTTTTT. This codes for CASSLAKGASSPHEKLFF. Complete variable domain (other parts from reference TRBV5-6 and TRBJ1-4): DAGVTQSPTHLIKTRGQQVTLRCSPKSGHDTVSWYQQALGQGPQFIFQYYEEEERQRGNFPDRFSGHQFPNYSSELNVNALLLGDSALYLCASSLAKGASSPHEKLFFGSGTQLSVL.

This rearrangement joins TRBV29-1 to TRBJ2-7, with TRBD1 matching 9 bases. The V segment lost 7 bases and the J segment 4 bases; nucleotides outside the gene matches: 11. Germline V gene sequence: CDR1 SQVTM, CDR2 ANQGSEA. The CDR3 has 14 residues. CDR3 coding DNA: TGCAGCGCTTCCACCGGGACAGGGAAATACGAGCAGTACTTC. This gives the protein CSASTGTGKYEQYF.

The chain is built from TRBV25-1 and TRBJ2-3; D is perhaps TRBD1 (6 bases). Trimming cost V 3 bases and J 3 bases, with 16 bases left between them. This CDR3 region has 16 residues. The germline CDR1 and CDR2 sequences are MGHDK and SYGVNS. CDR3: CASSEDTGSNTDTQYF. The CDR3, as DNA: TGTGCCAGCAGTGAGGACACAGGGTCAAATACAGATACGCAGTATTTT.

The chain links TRBV9 to TRBJ2-1, with 8 bases fitting TRBD2. Germline CDR1 and CDR2: SGDLS and YYNGEE. After removal of 0 bases from V and 5 bases from J, the junction contained 4 bases not matched to a gene. The length of the CDR3 is 15 residues. The CDR3 DNA is TGTGCCAGCAGCGTAGCCGGGAGGGATAACAATGAGCAGTTCTTC. Protein product: CASSVAGRDNNEQFF.

The chain is built from TRBV19 and TRBJ1-1; D is possibly TRBD1 (6 bases). Deletions cut 8 bases from V and 1 base from J, with 14 bases between. Germline lookup yields CDR1 LNHDA and CDR2 SQIVND (reference sequence). This CDR3 spans 14 amino acids. DNA for the CDR3: TGTGCCAGTTCCCGTTCAGGGGAGAACACTGAAGCTTTCTTT. This sequence encodes CASSRSGENTEAFF.

The chain combines TRBV19 with TRBJ2-7; 14 bases align to TRBD2. The germline gives CDR1 LNHDA, CDR2 SQIVND (reference sequence). The CDR3 extends over 16 amino acids. J lost 5 bases, V lost 4 bases, and 7 bases had no gene match. CDR3 protein: CASSRGTSGSLDEQYF. For the CDR3, the DNA is TGTGCCAGTAGTAGAGGGACTAGCGGGAGCCTTGACGAGCAGTACTTC.